Listed below are T cell receptor beta chains from one sample, sequenced in a study of cytomegalovirus exposure and HLA in healthy donors. Using immunoSEQ multiplex PCR, the repertoire was profiled, and TCRdb retains in-frame clones only, with some absent. Seen here are just over 95,000 clones, about 75% observed once, and the top ten hold about 5%. The sample taken for sequencing was PBMCs. The receptors were sampled from a woman in her forties in good health and CMV-seronegative. CDR3s include the opening cysteine and the closing phenylalanine or tryptophan. Each record gives: V gene, CDR3 protein.

V: TRBV20-1
CDR3: CSARRGDGYTF

V: TRBV5-4
CDR3: CASSFHSLNTEAFF

V: TRBV5-6
CDR3: CASSAGQGSYEQYF

V: TRBV6-1
CDR3: CASRLDGGTEAFF

V: TRBV2
CDR3: CASSEVSPEGPDTQYF

V: TRBV5-1
CDR3: CASSWVQGDTEAFF

V: TRBV7-2
CDR3: CASSLNGNTEAFF

V: TRBV7-3
CDR3: CASSFNVGGTDTQYF

V: TRBV18
CDR3: CASSHQQETQYF

V: TRBV9
CDR3: CASSVLAGTETGEQFF

V: TRBV29-1
CDR3: CSVIRQGGNDGYTF